This T cell receptor beta chain stems from a study of blood T cell repertoires in COVID-19. The overall study: Material from acute and convalescent COVID-19 was sourced from the United States, Italy and Spain. From T cells, B-cell-depleted T cells, or PBMCs came the material, which was cDNA or gDNA.

Authors' data handling: Amplifying reference gene primers gave estimates of nucleated cell counts. Sequenced by immunoSEQ multiplex PCR; TCRdb stores in-frame clones only, minus some. V and J calls and clone size are given by that table; D and trimming were obtained from the DNA. The sample gives roughly 180,000 clones, approximately 86% of which show up once; under 2.5% is in the top ten. CDR1 and CDR2 (germline): SGDLS, YYNGEE. This CDR3 has 13 amino acids. V lost 4 bases to trimming and J lost 9 bases, with 14 bases between them. This chain connects TRBV9 to TRBJ2-1; maybe TRBD2 (5 bases). Sequencing used peripheral blood. The clonotype originates from a man between 65 and 79 years old with active or convalescent COVID-19. The CDR3 region is CASSSGKAVEQFF. The CDR3 DNA follows: TGTGCCAGCAGCTCTGGGAAAGCGGTTGAGCAGTTCTTC.